This T cell receptor (beta chain) was sequenced during a study of T cell changes during pregnancy in multiple sclerosis. TCRdb's table, derived via immunoSEQ multiplex PCR, lists solely in-frame clones and lacks some. The sample lists 65,000 to 80,000 clones, 75% to 95% occurring once. The germline V and J ends were trimmed by 2 bases and 9 bases, with 6 bases remaining between them. The germline V gene has CDR1 MDHEN and CDR2 SYDVKM. The CDR3 loop spans 11 amino acids. Sequencing was performed on peripheral blood, taken in the third trimester of pregnancy. This clonotype originated in a female donor with multiple sclerosis, enrolled in a pregnancy study. This chain joins TRBV28 and TRBJ2-3, with a possible D match to TRBD2 (5 bases). The CDR3 loop is CASSLRETQYF. The DNA for the CDR3 is TGTGCCAGCAGTTTAAGGGAGACGCAGTATTTT.